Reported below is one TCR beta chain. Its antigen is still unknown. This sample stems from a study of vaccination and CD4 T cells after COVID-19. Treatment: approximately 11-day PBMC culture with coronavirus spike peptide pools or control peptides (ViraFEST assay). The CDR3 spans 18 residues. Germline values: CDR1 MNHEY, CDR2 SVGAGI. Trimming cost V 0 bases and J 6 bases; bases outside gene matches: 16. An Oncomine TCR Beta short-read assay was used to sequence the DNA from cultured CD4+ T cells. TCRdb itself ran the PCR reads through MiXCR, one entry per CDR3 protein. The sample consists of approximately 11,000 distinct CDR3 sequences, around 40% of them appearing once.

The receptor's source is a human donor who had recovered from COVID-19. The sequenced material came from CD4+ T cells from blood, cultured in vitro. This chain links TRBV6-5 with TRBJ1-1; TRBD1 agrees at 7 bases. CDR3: CASSYSVTGTTAWAEAFF. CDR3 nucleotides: TGTGCCAGCAGTTACTCAGTGACAGGGACGACAGCATGGGCTGAAGCTTTCTTT.